These 24 T cell receptor beta chains were sequenced from one sample in a study of beta chain features in type 1 diabetes listed by TCRdb under 2018. What the study reported, not specific to this receptor: A moderate but significant shortening of TCRB CDR3 length was observed in type 1 diabetes patients in all four CD4+ subsets.

These receptors are not linked to any known antigen. The library was prepared using the immunoSEQ multiplex PCR assay. All of the isolated RNA was reverse transcribed with the High Capacity cDNA Reverse Transcription Kit, so expressed TCRB transcripts were sequenced. TCRdb limited this immuneACCESS table to in-frame rearrangements with V and J called. A share of clones is missing; checked studies link under half to unresolved V genes, and the rest is unexplained. The sample table records about 700,000 clones; roughly an eighth of these occur just once. The ten top clones hold approximately 0.022% of the sample. Sequencing was carried out using naive CD4+ T cells from blood. The cell subset or site label of this sample denotes: true naive CD4+ T cells. These receptors all come from a man aged 18 to 30 with type 1 diabetes.

This clone was counted only a few times. Other DNA sequences of this sample code for an identical CDR3. The chain links TRBV9 to TRBJ1-5, with 9 bases that match TRBD1. V lost 0 bases, J lost 3 bases, and 1 base stayed unmatched. The CDR3 extends over 15 amino acids. CDR1 and CDR2 (germline): SGDLS, YYNGEE. The CDR3 DNA reads TGTGCCAGCAGCGTAGGACAGGGGGACAATCAGCCCCAGCATTTT. Residues: CASSVGQGDNQPQHF. Together with reference TRBV9 and TRBJ1-5, the CDR3 gives the full variable domain: DSGVTQTPKHLITATGQRVTLRCSPRSGDLSVYWYQQSLDQGLQFLIQYYNGEERAKGNILERFSAQQFPDLHSELNLSSLELGDSALYFCASSVGQGDNQPQHFGDGTRLSIL.

The gene calls are TRBV6-1 and TRBJ2-1, with D maybe TRBD1 (6 bases). CDR1 is MNHNS and CDR2 is SASEGT in the germline V gene. The CDR3 spans 13 residues. The V and J ends lost 0 bases and 8 bases respectively, with 8 bases between them. The DNA for the CDR3 is TGTGCCAGCAGTGAAGCCGGACAGTATGAGCAGTTCTTC. This codes for CASSEAGQYEQFF.

This clone was seen a handful of times. The chain carries TRBV6-5 and TRBJ2-7; D perhaps matches TRBD1 (6 bases). Trimming cost V 6 bases and J 0 bases, with 9 bases left between them. The germline gives CDR1 MNHEY, CDR2 SVGAGI. CDR3 length: 13 amino acids. The CDR3 loop reads CASRSTGSYEQYF. The CDR3 DNA reads TGTGCCAGCAGGTCGACAGGCTCCTACGAGCAGTACTTC.

For this clone: The conserved final phenylalanine or tryptophan is absent from the CDR3, which likely points to a read error. The J gene is TRBJ1-1, the V gene TRBV25-1; D is possibly TRBD1 (5 bases). V gave up 0 bases and J gave up 4 bases, with 9 bases separating them. The germline V gene encodes CDR1 MGHDK and CDR2 SYGVNS. The CDR3 extends over 14 amino acids. The CDR3 protein is CASSEYEGSTEAFL. The CDR3, as DNA: TGTGCCAGCAGTGAATACGAGGGGAGCACTGAAGCTTTCCTT.

The rearrangement links TRBV27 to TRBJ2-7; perhaps D is TRBD1 or TRBD2 (5 bases each). The V end lost 7 bases, the J end lost 9 bases, and 25 bases lay between the germline ends. Germline CDR1 and CDR2: MNHEY and SMNVEV (reference sequence). The CDR3 is 15 residues long. CDR3 loop: CASIGDPGLGLRQYF. The CDR3 DNA is TGTGCCAGCATTGGGGACCCAGGTTTGGGGTTGCGGCAGTACTTC.

This clone came up a few times. The gene calls are TRBV30 and TRBJ1-3; D not resolved. Looked up from germline, CDR1 is GTSNPN and CDR2 is SVGIG (reference sequence). Deletions cut 0 bases from V and 0 bases from J, with 6 bases between. The CDR3 contains 14 residues. Written as DNA, the CDR3 is TGTGCCTGGAGTGTACCGGCCTCTGGAAACACCATATATTTT. Protein sequence: CAWSVPASGNTIYF. Looking up the rest from reference TRBV30 and TRBJ1-3 gives the full variable domain: SQTIHQWPATLVQPVGSPLSLECTVEGTSNPNLYWYRQAAGRGLQLLFYSVGIGQISSEVPQNLSASRPQDRQFILSSKKLLLSDSGFYLCAWSVPASGNTIYFGEGSWLTVV.

In its sample, this clone was seen a few times. At one boundary the junction diverges from the germline segment, which might be a read error. The V gene is TRBV20-1, the J gene TRBJ2-1; D not certain. Per the germline V gene, CDR1 is DFQATT and CDR2 is SNEGSKA (reference sequence). The CDR3 spans 10 residues. In DNA, the CDR3 is TGCAGCGCTACATTGAGGGAGCAGTTCTTC. Its protein is CSATLREQFF.

This clone turned up a few times. The J gene is TRBJ2-7, the V gene TRBV4-1, with D possibly matching TRBD2 (5 bases). CDR1 is MGHRA and CDR2 is YSYEKL in the germline V gene. The length of the CDR3 is 17 residues. The V gene lost 0 bases and the J gene lost 6 bases, with 21 bases spanning the gap. CDR3 amino acids: CASSQERRTGTIREQYF. For the CDR3, the DNA is TGCGCCAGCAGCCAAGAAAGGAGAACGGGAACCATACGCGAGCAGTACTTC.

J is TRBJ2-3 and V is TRBV30; 9 positions match TRBD1. The CDR3 is 16 amino acids. J was trimmed by 2 bases and V by 5 bases; bases with no gene match: 11. Germline CDR1 reads GTSNPN; CDR2 reads SVGIG (reference sequence). CDR3 DNA sequence: TGTGCCTGGGAATCACAGGGGGCAATTTTCACAGATACGCAGTATTTT. Amino acid sequence: CAWESQGAIFTDTQYF.

Only a few counts were recorded for this clone. The chain is built from TRBV13 and TRBJ2-7, with D perhaps matching TRBD2 (5 bases). CDR1 PRHDT and CDR2 FYEKMQ come from the germline V gene (reference sequence). With 5 bases removed from V and 2 bases from J, the gap between germline ends came to 16 bases. This CDR3 spans 15 amino acids. CDR3 loop: CASSLSGTDTYEQYF. In nucleotides, the CDR3 is TGTGCCAGCAGCCTATCGGGAACGGATACCTACGAGCAGTACTTC.

This chain connects TRBV30 to TRBJ1-2, with TRBD1 matching 8 bases. The CDR3 totals 15 residues. J was trimmed by 4 bases and V by 3 bases; bases with no gene match: 10. CDR1 GTSNPN and CDR2 SVGIG come from the germline V gene (reference sequence). CDR3 in amino acids: CAWRGRGRNGYGYTF. For the CDR3, the DNA is TGTGCCTGGAGGGGCAGGGGGCGTAATGGCTATGGCTACACCTTC. Complete variable domain (other parts from reference TRBV30 and TRBJ1-2): SQTIHQWPATLVQPVGSPLSLECTVEGTSNPNLYWYRQAAGRGLQLLFYSVGIGQISSEVPQNLSASRPQDRQFILSSKKLLLSDSGFYLCAWRGRGRNGYGYTFGSGTRLTVV.

The V gene is TRBV27, the J gene TRBJ1-2; TRBD1 agrees at 9 bases. The V gene end was trimmed by 6 bases and the J gene end by 5 bases; junction bases not matched to a gene: 10. From germline, CDR1 is MNHEY and CDR2 SMNVEV (reference sequence). The CDR3 sequence is 15 residues long. The CDR3 DNA reads as TGTGCCAGCAGGGTCTTGACAGGGGGATCGTATGGCTACACCTTC. As protein: CASRVLTGGSYGYTF.

The table lists this clone with a few counts. The chain employs TRBV11-1 and TRBJ2-7; 7 bases map to TRBD1. V shed 4 bases, J shed 2 bases, and the junction held 8 bases outside the gene matches. Per the germline V gene, CDR1 is SGHAT and CDR2 is FQDESV (reference sequence). This CDR3 is 15 amino acids long. CDR3 sequence reads: CASSSPGTAAYEQYF. The CDR3 coding sequence is TGTGCCAGCAGCTCCCCCGGGACAGCGGCCTACGAGCAGTACTTC.

The J gene is TRBJ2-1, the V gene TRBV18; D might be TRBD2 (6 bases). Trimming removed 2 bases from V and 9 bases from J, with 20 bases in between. CDR1 is KGHSH, CDR2 LQKENI, per germline. The CDR3 extends over 16 amino acids. The CDR3 loop reads CASSPMMGGEEGEQFF. In DNA form, the CDR3 reads TGTGCCAGCTCACCAATGATGGGGGGTGAGGAGGGTGAGCAGTTCTTC.

In regard to this clone: Other DNA sequences in the same sample also yield this CDR3. V is TRBV18 and J is TRBJ1-2; possibly TRBD1 for D (6 bases). V dropped 2 bases and J dropped 6 bases, with 7 bases sitting between them. The CDR3 totals 12 residues. Germline V CDR1 and CDR2: KGHSH, LQKENI. In DNA, the CDR3 is TGTGCCAGCTCACCAAGGGGGGATGGCTACACCTTC. Translated: CASSPRGDGYTF.

The chain links TRBV10-3 to TRBJ1-5; D is possibly TRBD1 (5 bases). Trimming removed 11 bases at V and 4 bases at J, with 15 bases between. There are 13 residues in the CDR3. Germline V gene data show CDR1 as ENHRY and CDR2 as SYGVKD. CDR3 residues: CASSGGDNQPQHF. Here the CDR3 DNA reads TGTGCCTCCTCCGGGGGTGATAATCAGCCCCAGCATTTT.

The chain is built from TRBV7-8 and TRBJ2-5, with 8 bases aligning to TRBD2. Germline CDR1 reads SGHVS; CDR2 reads FQNEAQ. The J segment lost 4 bases and the V segment lost 1 base, leaving 8 bases of the junction unmatched. The CDR3 runs 16 residues. CDR3 loop: CASSLGLARGGETQYF. CDR3 in DNA: TGTGCCAGCAGCTTAGGACTAGCGAGGGGCGGAGAGACCCAGTACTTC.

This clone was observed a few times. Other DNA sequences in the same sample also yield this CDR3. This chain connects TRBV5-1 to TRBJ2-5; D uncertain. Germline V gene lookup returns CDR1 SGHRS and CDR2 YFSETQ. V lost 6 bases and J lost 2, with 5 bases in between. The CDR3 sequence is 11 residues long. This CDR3 reads CASNLQETQYF. The CDR3 nucleotides are TGCGCCAGCAACCTACAAGAGACCCAGTACTTC.

This clone was picked up a small number of times. The rearrangement links TRBV7-2 to TRBJ2-1, with TRBD1 as a possible D gene (5 bases). V lost 5 bases and J lost 7, with 21 bases in between. The CDR3 extends over 16 amino acids. The germline CDR1 and CDR2 sequences are SGHTA and FQGNSA. The CDR3 coding sequence is TGTGCCAGCAGCCTTATGGGTCCGACAGCCCAAAATGAGCAGTTCTTC. Translation: CASSLMGPTAQNEQFF. The full variable domain, with the rest looked up from reference TRBV7-2 and TRBJ2-1, is GAGVSQSPSNKVTEKGKDVELRCDPISGHTALYWYRQSLGQGLEFLIYFQGNSAPDKSGLPSDRFSAERTGGSVSTLTIQRTQQEDSAVYLCASSLMGPTAQNEQFFGPGTRLTVL.

The rearrangement joins TRBV23-1 to TRBJ1-5, with D unresolved. TRBV23-1 is treated as an ORF (open reading frame) with a function not yet certain. V lost 6 bases and J 2 bases, leaving 8 bases between the germline ends. This CDR3 is 13 amino acids long. The CDR3 DNA is TGCGCCAGCAGACAAAGGGGCAATCAGCCCCAGCATTTT. Its protein product is CASRQRGNQPQHF.

This clone was observed a handful of times. V usage is TRBV11-2 and J usage is TRBJ2-1; D unclear. The germline V gene encodes CDR1 SGHAT and CDR2 FQNNGV. Trimming removed 5 bases at V and 10 bases at J, with 12 bases between. This CDR3 is 12 amino acids long. The DNA for the CDR3 is TGTGCCAGCAGCAACCAGGCGTTAGAGCAGTTCTTC. It is translated as CASSNQALEQFF.

This clone was detected once. The genes are TRBV7-8 and TRBJ1-1; D call uncertain. The germline V gene has CDR1 SGHVS and CDR2 FQNEAQ. The CDR3 is 15 amino acids. The V gene lost 0 bases and the J gene lost 0 bases, with 8 bases spanning the gap. The CDR3 nucleotides are TGTGCCAGCAGCTTAGCGGCACATATGAACACTGAAGCTTTCTTT. Its translation is CASSLAAHMNTEAFF.

This clone was counted a single time. The V and J genes are TRBV25-1 and TRBJ2-5, with 9 bases fitting TRBD1. This CDR3 has 15 amino acids. Germline CDR1 and CDR2: MGHDK and SYGVNS. The trim removed 5 bases at V and 2 bases at J, leaving 6 bases unmatched. The CDR3: CASSPQGQGQETQYF. DNA of the CDR3: TGTGCCAGCAGTCCCCAGGGACAGGGACAAGAGACCCAGTACTTC.

This clone occurred a few times. Other DNA sequences of this sample code for an identical CDR3. The CDR3 sequence is CAISATYEQYF. CDR3 DNA sequence: TGTGCCATCAGCGCTACCTACGAGCAGTACTTC. This chain connects TRBV10-3 to TRBJ2-7; D unresolved. Germline-derived CDR1 and CDR2 are ENHRY and SYGVKD. CDR3 length: 11 amino acids. V shed 6 bases and J shed 2 bases, with 5 bases lying between them.